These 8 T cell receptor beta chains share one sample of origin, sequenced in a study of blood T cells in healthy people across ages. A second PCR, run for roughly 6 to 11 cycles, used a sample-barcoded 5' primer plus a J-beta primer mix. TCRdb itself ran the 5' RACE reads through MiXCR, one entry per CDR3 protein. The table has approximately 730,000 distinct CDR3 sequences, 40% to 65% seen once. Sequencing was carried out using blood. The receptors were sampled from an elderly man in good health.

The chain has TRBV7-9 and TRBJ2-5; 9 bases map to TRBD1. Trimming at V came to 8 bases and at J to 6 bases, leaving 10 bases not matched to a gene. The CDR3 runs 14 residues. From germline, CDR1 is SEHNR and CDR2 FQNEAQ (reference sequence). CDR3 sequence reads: CASGRQGDGKTQYF. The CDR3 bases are TGTGCCAGCGGACGACAGGGGGACGGGAAGACCCAGTACTTC. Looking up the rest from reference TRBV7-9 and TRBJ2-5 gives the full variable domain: DTGVSQNPRHKITKRGQNVTFRCDPISEHNRLYWYRQTLGQGPEFLTYFQNEAQLEKSRLLSDRFSAERPKGSFSTLEIQRTEQGDSAMYLCASGRQGDGKTQYFGPGTRLLVL.

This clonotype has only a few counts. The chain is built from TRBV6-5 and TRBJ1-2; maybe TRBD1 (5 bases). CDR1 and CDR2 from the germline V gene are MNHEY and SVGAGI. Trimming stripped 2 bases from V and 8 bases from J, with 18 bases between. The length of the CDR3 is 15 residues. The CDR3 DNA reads TGTGCCAGCAGTTACCTGGTTACAGGCGGAGGGGGCTACACCTTC. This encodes CASSYLVTGGGGYTF.

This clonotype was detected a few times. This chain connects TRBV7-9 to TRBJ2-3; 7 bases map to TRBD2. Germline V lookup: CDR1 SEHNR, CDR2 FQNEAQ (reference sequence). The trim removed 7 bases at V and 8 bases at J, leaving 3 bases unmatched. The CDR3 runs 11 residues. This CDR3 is CASTSGGTQYF. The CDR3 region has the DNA TGTGCCAGCACCTCGGGGGGTACGCAGTATTTT.

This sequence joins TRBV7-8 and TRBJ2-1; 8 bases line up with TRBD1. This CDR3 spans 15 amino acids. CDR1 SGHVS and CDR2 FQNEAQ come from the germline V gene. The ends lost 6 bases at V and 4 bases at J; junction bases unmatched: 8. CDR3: CASRFRDRPYNEQFF. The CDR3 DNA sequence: TGTGCCAGCAGGTTCCGGGACAGGCCGTACAATGAGCAGTTCTTC.

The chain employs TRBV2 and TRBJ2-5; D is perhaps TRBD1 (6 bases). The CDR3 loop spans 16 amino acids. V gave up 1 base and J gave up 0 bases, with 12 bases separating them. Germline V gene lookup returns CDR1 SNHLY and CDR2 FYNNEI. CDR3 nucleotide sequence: TGTGCCAGCAGTGAAGGGGGACAAATAGACCAAGAGACCCAGTACTTC. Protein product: CASSEGGQIDQETQYF. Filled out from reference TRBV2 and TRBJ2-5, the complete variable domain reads EPEVTQTPSHQVTQMGQEVILRCVPISNHLYFYWYRQILGQKVEFLVSFYNNEISEKSEIFDDQFSVERPDGSNFTLKIRSTKLEDSAMYFCASSEGGQIDQETQYFGPGTRLLVL.

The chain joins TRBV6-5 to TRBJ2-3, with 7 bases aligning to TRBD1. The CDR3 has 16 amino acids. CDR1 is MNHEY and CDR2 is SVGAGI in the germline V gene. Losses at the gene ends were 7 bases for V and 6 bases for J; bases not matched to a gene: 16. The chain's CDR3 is CASTTLRGQGADTQYF. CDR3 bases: TGTGCCAGCACCACTCTAAGGGGGCAAGGGGCCGATACGCAGTATTTT.

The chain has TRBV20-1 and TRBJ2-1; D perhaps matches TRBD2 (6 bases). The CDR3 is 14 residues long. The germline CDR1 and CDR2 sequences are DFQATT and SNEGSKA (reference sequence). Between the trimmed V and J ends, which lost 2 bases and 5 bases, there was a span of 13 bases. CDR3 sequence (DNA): TGCAGTGCTAGAATCCGGGGACTTCACAATGAGCAGTTCTTC. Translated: CSARIRGLHNEQFF.

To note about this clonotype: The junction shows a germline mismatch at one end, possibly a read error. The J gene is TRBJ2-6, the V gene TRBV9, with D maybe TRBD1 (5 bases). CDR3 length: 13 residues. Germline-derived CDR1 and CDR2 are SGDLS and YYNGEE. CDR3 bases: TGTGCCAGTGGTTACTCTGGGGCCAGCGTCCTGACTTTC. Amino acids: CASGYSGASVLTF. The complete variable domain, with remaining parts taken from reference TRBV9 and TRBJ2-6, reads DSGVTQTPKHLITATGQRVTLRCSPRSGDLSVYWYQQSLDQGLQFLIQYYNGEERAKGNILERFSAQQFPDLHSELNLSSLELGDSALYFCASGYSGASVLTFGAGSRLTVL.